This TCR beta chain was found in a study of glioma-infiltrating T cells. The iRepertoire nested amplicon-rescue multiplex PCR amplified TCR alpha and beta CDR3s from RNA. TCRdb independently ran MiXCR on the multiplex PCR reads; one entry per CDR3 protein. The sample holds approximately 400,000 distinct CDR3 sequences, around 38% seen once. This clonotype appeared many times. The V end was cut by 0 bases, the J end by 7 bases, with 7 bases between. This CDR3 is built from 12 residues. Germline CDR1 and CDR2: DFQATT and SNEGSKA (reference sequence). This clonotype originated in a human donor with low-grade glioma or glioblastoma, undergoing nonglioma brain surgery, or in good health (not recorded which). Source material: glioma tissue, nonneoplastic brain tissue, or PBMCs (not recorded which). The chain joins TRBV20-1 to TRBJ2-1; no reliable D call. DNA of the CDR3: TGCAGTGCTAGAGATCAAAGAAATGAGCAGTTCTTC. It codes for CSARDQRNEQFF.